This TCR beta chain was observed in a study of T cell responses to AZD1222 COVID-19 vaccine (dated by TCRdb to the early 2020s). About the investigation overall: A total of 233 trial participants underwent TCR sequencing, of whom about 210 received two doses of AZD1222 and some 25 received two doses of the MenACWY control vaccine. Enrollment into the trials was organized by age into subgroups of 18-55, 56-69 and 70-plus years, and those subgroups contained 148, 28 and 57 TCR-sequenced participants, respectively. Summary of the overall study and its limitations: The vaccine-associated CD4 TCRs covered the entire spike protein, and the dominant responses fell in regions 160-218 and 743-854. Spike-specific TCR breadth and depth rose significantly after two AZD1222 doses compared with day 0 and with MenACWY recipients. Participants were mostly white British and included more females than males, and it was suggested by the authors that clonal diversity may have been underestimated. In the small 56-69-year group, the increase in depth fell short of significance, most likely because of low power. Nearly half of unique spike-specific TCRs reportedly recognized epitopes outside regions mutated in the B.1.351 and B.1.1.7 variants. Conclusions about previously exposed vaccinees are limited, since just 5 or 6 AZD1222 recipients were seropositive for SARS-CoV-2 at baseline. Because no day 14 peak-response samples were available, repertoires were characterized only after the peak T cell response.

The CDR3 starts with the cysteine, ends with the phenylalanine, and has 15 residues. Left in the record is the CDR3 DNA by itself, 45 bases read in frame from the first base. V is cut by 2 bases and J by 3 bases, and the space between the germline ends is 10 bases. The germline V gene gives CDR1 as SGHTA and CDR2 as FQGNSA. The CDR3 regions of human TCRbeta chains were analyzed by immunosequencing. The authors processed their data as follows. TCRs in the repertoires were compared against a reference library of SARS-CoV-2-specific TCRs that had been generated with the MIRA antigen-specificity platform. Breadth meant the fraction of unique TCRs that were SARS-CoV-2-associated, whereas depth meant the fraction of total T cells that were SARS-CoV-2-associated. Each spike-specific TCR was assigned to its reactive spike region and to a CD4 or CD8 class using the MIRA data. Log10-transformed breadth and depth values were compared by one-way ANOVA with Sidak's multiple comparisons tests. The source is immuneACCESS, and TCRdb retained only in-frame sequences with V and J called. Part of the clones is not carried over; for the studies checked, unresolved V genes explain less than half of this, and the remainder is unexplained. That table is the source of V, J and clone size, and D and trimming were worked out from the DNA. Within this sample are over 55,000 clones, with more than 60% of them counted one time only. The top ten hold more than 3% of the sample.

Note on this clone: Its cognate antigen has yet to be identified. Base qualities were left out, and no much larger clone turns up one base away.

According to the study, the label for this sample's time point signals: about 28 days (+/-7) after the second vaccine dose. AZD1222 recipients given second doses at about 4 weeks or at about 12 weeks were pooled, since spike-specific TCR depth and breadth were not found to differ between the two schedules. The vaccinee samples were drawn from two UK trials, COV001 and COV002, one of which was a single-blind randomized controlled phase 2/3 trial testing AZD1222 (ChAdOx1 nCoV-19) in healthy adults. Trial participant PBMC samples were collected at day 0 and day 28 after the second dose for TCRbeta chain sequencing.

The receptor was derived from an adult who received the AZD1222 COVID-19 vaccine. The rearranged chain carries TRBV7-2 and TRBJ2-2, with a weak D call of TRBD1 (5 bases match). Sequenced material: peripheral blood, taken 28 days after the second AZD1222 dose. The CDR3 region reads CASSLQGWDTGELFF. The DNA sequence is TGTGCCAGCAGCTTACAGGGTTGGGACACCGGGGAGCTGTTTTTT.